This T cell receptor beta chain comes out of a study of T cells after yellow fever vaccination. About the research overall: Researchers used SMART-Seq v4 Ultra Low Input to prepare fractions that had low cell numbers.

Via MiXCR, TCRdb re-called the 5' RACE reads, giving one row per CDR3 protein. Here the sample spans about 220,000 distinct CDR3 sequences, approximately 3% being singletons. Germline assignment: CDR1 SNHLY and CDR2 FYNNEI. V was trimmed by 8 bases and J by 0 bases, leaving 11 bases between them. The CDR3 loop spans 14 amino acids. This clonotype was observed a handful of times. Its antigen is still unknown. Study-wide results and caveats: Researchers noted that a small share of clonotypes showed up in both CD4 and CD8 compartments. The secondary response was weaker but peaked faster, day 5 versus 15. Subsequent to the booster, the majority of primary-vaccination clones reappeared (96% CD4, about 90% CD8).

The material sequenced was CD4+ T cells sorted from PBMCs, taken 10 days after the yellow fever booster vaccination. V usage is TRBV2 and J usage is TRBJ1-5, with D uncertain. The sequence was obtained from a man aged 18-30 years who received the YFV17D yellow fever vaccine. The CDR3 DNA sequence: TGTGCCAGCTGTGGCAGTATTAGCAATCAGCCCCAGCATTTT. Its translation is CASCGSISNQPQHF.